This entry lists 22 T cell receptor beta chains sequenced from one sample in a study of cytomegalovirus exposure and HLA in healthy donors (dated by TCRdb to 2016 to 2017). Libraries were prepared through the immunoSEQ multiplex PCR assay. A mixture of 60 forward primers for TCR Vbeta segments and 13 reverse primers for TCR Jbeta segments was used in the multiplex PCR. TCRdb obtained this table from immuneACCESS and retained in-frame rearrangements with V and J assigned. These tables miss some clones; where compared with another copy, unresolved V genes account for less than half of the shortfall, and the remainder is unexplained. Within this sample are about 150,000 clones, with 70% to 80% of them counted one time only. The ten top clones hold 1.4% to 1.5% of the sample. The specimen was PBMCs. These receptors came from a male donor in good health and CMV-seronegative.

This chain links TRBV7-2 with TRBJ1-1; D is undetermined. This CDR3 spans 14 amino acids. From germline, CDR1 is SGHTA and CDR2 FQGNSA. V gave up 1 base and J gave up 1 base, with 7 bases separating them. The CDR3 sequence is CASSLGPGNTEAFF. The DNA of the CDR3 is TGTGCCAGCAGCTTAGGACCGGGGAACACTGAAGCTTTCTTT. The full variable domain, in which reference TRBV7-2 and TRBJ1-1 provide the parts outside the CDR3, is GAGVSQSPSNKVTEKGKDVELRCDPISGHTALYWYRQSLGQGLEFLIYFQGNSAPDKSGLPSDRFSAERTGGSVSTLTIQRTQQEDSAVYLCASSLGPGNTEAFFGQGTRLTVV.

The genes are TRBV10-3 and TRBJ1-1, with 7 positions matching TRBD1. Germline trimming cut 3 bases from V and 0 bases from J; bases unmatched to any gene: 4. The CDR3 has 15 residues. Per the germline V gene, CDR1 is ENHRY and CDR2 is SYGVKD. The CDR3, as DNA: TGTGCCATCAGTGATCCGGGACAGATGAACACTGAAGCTTTCTTT. Protein product: CAISDPGQMNTEAFF.

The rearrangement links TRBV9 to TRBJ2-2; 7 nucleotides line up with TRBD1. This CDR3 is 13 amino acids long. Trimming at V came to 4 bases and at J to 7 bases, leaving 4 bases not matched to a gene. Germline V gene lookup returns CDR1 SGDLS and CDR2 YYNGEE. CDR3: CASSLQGNGELFF. For the CDR3, the DNA is TGTGCCAGCAGCTTACAGGGGAACGGGGAGCTGTTTTTT.

This chain joins TRBV19 and TRBJ1-6, with D maybe TRBD1 (6 bases). The germline V and J ends were trimmed by 4 bases and 8 bases, with 12 bases remaining between them. Germline CDR1 reads LNHDA; CDR2 reads SQIVND (reference sequence). The CDR3 consists of 14 residues. The CDR3 DNA follows: TGTGCCAGTAGTACCGCCGGACAGCATTCACCCCTCCACTTT. It is translated as CASSTAGQHSPLHF.

This clone was detected once. This rearrangement joins TRBV29-1 to TRBJ1-1; 7 bases map to TRBD1. Looked up from germline, CDR1 is SQVTM and CDR2 is ANQGSEA. J lost 2 bases, V lost 7 bases, and 10 bases had no gene match. The CDR3 covers 14 residues. For the CDR3, the DNA is TGCAGCGCCAATTTCGACAGGGCTAACACTGAAGCTTTCTTT. As protein: CSANFDRANTEAFF.

A note on this clone: Mismatch with germline at one junction end may stem from a read error. Other DNA sequences in the same sample also yield this CDR3. V is TRBV9 and J is TRBJ1-1, with D uncertain. The CDR3 contains 13 residues. Germline V lookup: CDR1 SGDLS, CDR2 YYNGEE. The CDR3 coding sequence is TGTGCCAGCAGTGTAGACGGTAACACTGAAGCTTTCTTT. This codes for CASSVDGNTEAFF.

The V call is TRBV2, the J call TRBJ2-3; D is unresolved. From germline, CDR1 is SNHLY and CDR2 FYNNEI. V lost 6 bases, J lost 0 bases, and 7 bases lay in between. CDR3 length equals 13 residues. The CDR3 nucleotides are TGTGCCAGCAGGTACTCTAGCACAGATACGCAGTATTTT. Translating gives CASRYSSTDTQYF.

This chain links TRBV6-5 with TRBJ2-5; possible D gene TRBD2, 6 bases. The germline gives CDR1 MNHEY, CDR2 SVGAGI. This CDR3 has 14 residues. V dropped 2 bases and J dropped 5 bases, with 12 bases sitting between them. The CDR3 is CASSYGELAETQYF. The CDR3 nucleotides read TGTGCCAGCAGTTACGGTGAGCTAGCGGAGACCCAGTACTTC.

CDR3 sequence reads: CASSQDLGKSSYEQYF. CDR3 DNA sequence: TGCGCCAGCAGCCAAGATCTCGGGAAGAGCTCCTACGAGCAGTACTTC. The V gene is TRBV4-1, the J gene TRBJ2-7, with TRBD2 as a possible D gene (5 bases). CDR1 is MGHRA and CDR2 is YSYEKL in the germline V gene. This CDR3 is built from 16 residues. V lost 0 bases, J lost 0 bases, and 12 bases lay in between.

This clone was detected once. The J gene is TRBJ2-3, the V gene TRBV19, with a possible D match to TRBD1 (6 bases). With 10 bases removed from V and 3 bases from J, the gap between germline ends came to 14 bases. The CDR3 loop spans 13 amino acids. Looked up from germline, CDR1 is LNHDA and CDR2 is SQIVND (reference sequence). The DNA for the CDR3 is TGTGCCACCCAGAGACAGGCGACAGATACGCAGTATTTT. Translation gives CATQRQATDTQYF. Complete variable domain (other parts from reference TRBV19 and TRBJ2-3): DGGITQSPKYLFRKEGQNVTLSCEQNLNHDAMYWYRQDPGQGLRLIYYSQIVNDFQKGDIAEGYSVSREKKESFPLTVTSAQKNPTAFYLCATQRQATDTQYFGPGTRLTVL.

V usage is TRBV14 and J usage is TRBJ1-2, with 9 bases aligning to TRBD1. This CDR3 is 17 amino acids long. Germline V gives CDR1 SGHDN, CDR2 FVKESK. Trimming cost V 5 bases and J 6 bases; bases outside gene matches: 16. The CDR3 coding sequence is TGTGCCAGCAGCGGAGACATGAGGGGACAGGGCGCCCATGGCTACACCTTC. Its translation is CASSGDMRGQGAHGYTF.

A few counts support this clone. The chain carries TRBV30 and TRBJ2-3; maybe TRBD2 (6 bases). CDR3 size: 13 residues. With 5 bases removed from V and 6 bases from J, the gap between germline ends came to 15 bases. The V gene's germline CDR1 is GTSNPN and CDR2 SVGIG (reference sequence). The CDR3 sequence is CAWGTLGPDTQYF. In DNA, the CDR3 is TGTGCCTGGGGGACTTTGGGGCCCGATACGCAGTATTTT. Variable domain in full (rest from reference TRBV30 and TRBJ2-3): SQTIHQWPATLVQPVGSPLSLECTVEGTSNPNLYWYRQAAGRGLQLLFYSVGIGQISSEVPQNLSASRPQDRQFILSSKKLLLSDSGFYLCAWGTLGPDTQYFGPGTRLTVL.

The chain carries TRBV7-8 and TRBJ1-4; 7 bases are shared with TRBD1. The CDR3 covers 16 residues. The germline V gene encodes CDR1 SGHVS and CDR2 FQNEAQ. V lost 2 bases and J lost 3; bases outside the gene matches: 6. As DNA, the CDR3 is TGTGCCAGCAGCTTACAAGGGGGCTTAGCTAATGAAAAACTGTTTTTT. It encodes CASSLQGGLANEKLFF.

The CDR3, as DNA: TGCGCCAGCAGCTTGGGTGGGAGCCGACCATTTCAAGAGACCCAGTACTTC. Amino acids: CASSLGGSRPFQETQYF. The rearrangement uses TRBV5-1 and TRBJ2-5; tentative D call: TRBD2 (5 bases). Per the germline V gene, CDR1 is SGHRS and CDR2 is YFSETQ. Trimming took 0 bases from V and 2 from J, leaving 17 bases between them. The CDR3 spans 17 residues.

A remark on this clone: A read error may account for a junction end that differs from germline. The chain employs TRBV19 and TRBJ1-5; tentatively, D is TRBD1 (6 bases). This CDR3 is 16 amino acids long. CDR1 is LNHDA and CDR2 is SQIVND in the germline V gene (reference sequence). The CDR3, as DNA: TGTGCCAGTAATATACCCACAGGGAATAGCAATCAGCCCCAGCATTTT. As protein: CASNIPTGNSNQPQHF.

V usage is TRBV23-1 and J usage is TRBJ1-2; 7 bases match TRBD1. TRBV23-1 is treated as an ORF (open reading frame) with a function not yet certain. V shed 4 bases, J shed 5 bases, and the junction held 1 base outside the gene matches. The CDR3 is 12 residues long. This CDR3 is CASSRDRYGYTF. The CDR3 bases are TGCGCCAGCAGTCGGGACAGATATGGCTACACCTTC.

The chain combines TRBV28 with TRBJ2-1; 9 bases align to TRBD1. With 6 bases clipped from V and 3 bases from J, the junction kept 3 bases outside the gene matches. The CDR3 has 14 amino acids. Germline CDR1 reads MDHEN; CDR2 reads SYDVKM. CDR3 sequence (DNA): TGTGCCAGCAGACGGGACAGGGTCTACAATGAGCAGTTCTTC. Amino acid sequence: CASRRDRVYNEQFF.

The chain couples TRBV10-3 to TRBJ2-3; 8 nucleotides agree with TRBD2. V dropped 3 bases and J dropped 2; count of bases not matched to a gene: 7. Germline V gene data show CDR1 as ENHRY and CDR2 as SYGVKD. The CDR3 has 16 residues. The CDR3 DNA follows: TGTGCCATCAGTGAAGGAGCGGGGGAGACCACAGATACGCAGTATTTT. It translates to CAISEGAGETTDTQYF.

This chain joins TRBV7-2 and TRBJ2-3, with D tentatively TRBD2 (6 bases). The CDR3 has 13 residues. Germline CDR1 and CDR2: SGHTA and FQGNSA. The ends were cut back, 4 bases at V and 4 bases at J, with 9 bases in the middle. The CDR3, as DNA: TGTGCCAGCAGCTCGGGACTCTCAGATACGCAGTATTTT. It is translated as CASSSGLSDTQYF.

The genes are TRBV4-3 and TRBJ2-3; the match to TRBD1 covers 9 bases. Germline V gene data show CDR1 as LGHNA and CDR2 as YSLEER. With 1 base clipped from V and 8 bases from J, the junction kept 7 bases outside the gene matches. The CDR3 contains 15 residues. The CDR3 nucleotides read TGCGCCAGCAGCCAAGGGGGGACAGGGTCAGGTACGCAGTATTTT. Translating gives CASSQGGTGSGTQYF.

The chain has TRBV2 and TRBJ2-1; the match to TRBD2 covers 11 bases. The CDR3 loop spans 14 amino acids. Germline loops: CDR1 SNHLY, CDR2 FYNNEI. V lost 6 bases, J lost 2 bases, and 0 bases stayed unmatched. CDR3 protein: CASRGLAAYNEQFF. The CDR3 DNA reads as TGTGCCAGCAGGGGACTAGCGGCCTACAATGAGCAGTTCTTC.

The genes are TRBV5-1 and TRBJ2-1; 8 bases map to TRBD1. CDR3 length: 16 amino acids. Germline-derived CDR1 and CDR2 are SGHRS and YFSETQ. The J segment lost 0 bases and the V segment lost 4 bases, leaving 6 bases of the junction unmatched. CDR3 DNA: TGCGCCAGCAGCACCCGGACAGGGAGCTCCTACAATGAGCAGTTCTTC. It specifies CASSTRTGSSYNEQFF.